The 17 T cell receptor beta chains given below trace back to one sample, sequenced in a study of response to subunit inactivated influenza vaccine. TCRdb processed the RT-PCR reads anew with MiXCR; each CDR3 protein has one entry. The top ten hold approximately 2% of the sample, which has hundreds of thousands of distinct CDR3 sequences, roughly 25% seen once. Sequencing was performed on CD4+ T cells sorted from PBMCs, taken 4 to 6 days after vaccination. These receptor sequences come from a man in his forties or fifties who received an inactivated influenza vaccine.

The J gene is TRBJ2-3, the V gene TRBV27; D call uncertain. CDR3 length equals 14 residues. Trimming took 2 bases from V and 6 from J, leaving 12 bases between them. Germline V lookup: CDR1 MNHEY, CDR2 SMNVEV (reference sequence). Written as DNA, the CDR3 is TGTGCCAGCAGTTTAGAACGGTACGGGGATACGCAGTATTTT. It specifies CASSLERYGDTQYF.

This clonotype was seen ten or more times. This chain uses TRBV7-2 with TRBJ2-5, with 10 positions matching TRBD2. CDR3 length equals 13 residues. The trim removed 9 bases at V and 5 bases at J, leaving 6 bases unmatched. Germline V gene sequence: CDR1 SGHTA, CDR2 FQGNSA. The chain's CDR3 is CASRLAGEETQYF. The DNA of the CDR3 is TGTGCCAGTAGGCTAGCGGGAGAGGAGACCCAGTACTTC.

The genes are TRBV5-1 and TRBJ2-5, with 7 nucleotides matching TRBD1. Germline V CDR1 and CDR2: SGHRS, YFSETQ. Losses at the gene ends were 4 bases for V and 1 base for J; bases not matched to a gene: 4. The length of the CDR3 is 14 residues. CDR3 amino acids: CASSLGQFQETQYF. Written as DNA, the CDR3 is TGCGCCAGCAGCCTGGGACAGTTCCAAGAGACCCAGTACTTC.

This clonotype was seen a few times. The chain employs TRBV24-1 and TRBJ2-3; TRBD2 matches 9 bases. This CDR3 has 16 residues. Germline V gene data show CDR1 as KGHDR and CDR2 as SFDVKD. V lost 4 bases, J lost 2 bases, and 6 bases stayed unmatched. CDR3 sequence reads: CATSDPGTSFTDTQYF. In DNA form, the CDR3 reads TGTGCCACCAGTGACCCCGGGACTAGCTTCACAGATACGCAGTATTTT.

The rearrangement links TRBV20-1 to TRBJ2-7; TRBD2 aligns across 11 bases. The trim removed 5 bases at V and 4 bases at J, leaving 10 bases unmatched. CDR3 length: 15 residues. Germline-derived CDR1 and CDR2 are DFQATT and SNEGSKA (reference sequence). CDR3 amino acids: CSAAGTSGPGYEQYF. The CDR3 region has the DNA TGCAGTGCTGCCGGGACTAGCGGTCCCGGTTACGAGCAGTACTTC.

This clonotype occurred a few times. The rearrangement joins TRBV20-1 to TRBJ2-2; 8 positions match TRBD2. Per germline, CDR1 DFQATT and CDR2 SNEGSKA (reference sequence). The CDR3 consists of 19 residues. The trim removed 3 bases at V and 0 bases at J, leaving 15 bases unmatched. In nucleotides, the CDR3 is TGCAGTGCTAGGGGACTCCGGACTAGCCCACCCGCGAACACCGGGGAGCTGTTTTTT. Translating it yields CSARGLRTSPPANTGELFF.

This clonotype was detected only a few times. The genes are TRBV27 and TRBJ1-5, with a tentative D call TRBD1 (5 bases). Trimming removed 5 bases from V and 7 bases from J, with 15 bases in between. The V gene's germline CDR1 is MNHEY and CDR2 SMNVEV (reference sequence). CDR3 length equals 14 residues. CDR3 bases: TGTGCCAGCAGTCCTTTAGGGGCCTACCAGCCCCAGCATTTT. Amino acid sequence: CASSPLGAYQPQHF.

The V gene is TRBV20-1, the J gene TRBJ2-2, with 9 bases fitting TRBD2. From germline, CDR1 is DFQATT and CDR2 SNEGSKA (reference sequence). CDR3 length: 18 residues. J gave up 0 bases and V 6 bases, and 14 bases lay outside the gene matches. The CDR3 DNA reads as TGCAGTGCCAGCGGGGGGACCGGGATCCGCTCGAACACCGGGGAGCTGTTTTTT. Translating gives CSASGGTGIRSNTGELFF.

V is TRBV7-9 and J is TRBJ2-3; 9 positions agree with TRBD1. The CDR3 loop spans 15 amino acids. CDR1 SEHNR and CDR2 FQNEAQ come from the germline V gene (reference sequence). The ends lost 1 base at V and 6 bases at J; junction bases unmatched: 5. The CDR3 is CASSLVTGGMDTQYF. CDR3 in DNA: TGTGCCAGCAGCTTAGTTACAGGGGGCATGGATACGCAGTATTTT.

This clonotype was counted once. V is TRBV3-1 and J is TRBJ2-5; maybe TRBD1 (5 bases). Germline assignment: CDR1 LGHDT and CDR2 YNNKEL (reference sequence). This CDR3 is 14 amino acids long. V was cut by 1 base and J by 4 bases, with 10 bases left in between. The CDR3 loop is CASSQAGRPETQYF. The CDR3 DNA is TGTGCCAGCAGCCAAGCAGGGCGGCCAGAGACCCAGTACTTC.

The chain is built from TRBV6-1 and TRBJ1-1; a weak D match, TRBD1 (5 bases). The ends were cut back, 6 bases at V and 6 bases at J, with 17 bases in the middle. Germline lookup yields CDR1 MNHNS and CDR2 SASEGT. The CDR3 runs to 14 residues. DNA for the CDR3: TGTGCCAGCAGGGAGGGGATCATTAGCCCTGAAGCTTTCTTT. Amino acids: CASREGIISPEAFF.

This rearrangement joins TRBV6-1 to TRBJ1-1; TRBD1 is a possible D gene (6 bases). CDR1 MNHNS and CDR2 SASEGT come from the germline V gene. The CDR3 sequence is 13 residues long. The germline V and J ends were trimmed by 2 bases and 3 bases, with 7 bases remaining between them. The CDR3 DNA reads TGTGCCAGCAGTGAACAGGGGTACACTGAAGCTTTCTTT. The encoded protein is CASSEQGYTEAFF.

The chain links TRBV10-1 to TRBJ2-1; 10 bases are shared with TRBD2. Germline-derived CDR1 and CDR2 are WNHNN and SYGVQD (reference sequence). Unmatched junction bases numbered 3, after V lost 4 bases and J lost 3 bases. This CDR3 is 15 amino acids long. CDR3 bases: TGCGCCAGCAGTGCTGGACTAGCGGACTACAATGAGCAGTTCTTC. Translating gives CASSAGLADYNEQFF.

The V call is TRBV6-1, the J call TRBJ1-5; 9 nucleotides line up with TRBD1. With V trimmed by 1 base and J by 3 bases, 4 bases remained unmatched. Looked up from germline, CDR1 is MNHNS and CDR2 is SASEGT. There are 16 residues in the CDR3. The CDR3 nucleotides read TGTGCCAGCAGTGAAGAAGGGACAGGGTACAATCAGCCCCAGCATTTT. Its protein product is CASSEEGTGYNQPQHF.

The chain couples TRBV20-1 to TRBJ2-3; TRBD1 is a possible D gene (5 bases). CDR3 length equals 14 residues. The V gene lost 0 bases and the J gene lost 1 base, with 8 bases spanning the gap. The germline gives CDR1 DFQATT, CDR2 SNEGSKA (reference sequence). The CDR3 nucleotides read TGCAGTGCTAGAGATAGCAGGGGCACAGATACGCAGTATTTT. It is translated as CSARDSRGTDTQYF.

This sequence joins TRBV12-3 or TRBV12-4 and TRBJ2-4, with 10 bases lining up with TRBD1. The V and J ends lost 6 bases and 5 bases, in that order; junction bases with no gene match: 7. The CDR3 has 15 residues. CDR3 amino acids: CASSALGQGQNIQYF. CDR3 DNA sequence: TGTGCCAGCAGCGCCTTGGGACAGGGGCAAAACATTCAGTACTTC.

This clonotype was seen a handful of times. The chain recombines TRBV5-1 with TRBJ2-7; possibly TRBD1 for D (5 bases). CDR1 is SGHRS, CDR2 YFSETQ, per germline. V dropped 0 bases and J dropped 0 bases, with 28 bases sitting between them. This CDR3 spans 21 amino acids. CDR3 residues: CASSLAGPKVLGRVSSYEQYF. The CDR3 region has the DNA TGCGCCAGCAGCTTGGCCGGACCGAAGGTTTTGGGCAGGGTGAGCTCCTACGAGCAGTACTTC.